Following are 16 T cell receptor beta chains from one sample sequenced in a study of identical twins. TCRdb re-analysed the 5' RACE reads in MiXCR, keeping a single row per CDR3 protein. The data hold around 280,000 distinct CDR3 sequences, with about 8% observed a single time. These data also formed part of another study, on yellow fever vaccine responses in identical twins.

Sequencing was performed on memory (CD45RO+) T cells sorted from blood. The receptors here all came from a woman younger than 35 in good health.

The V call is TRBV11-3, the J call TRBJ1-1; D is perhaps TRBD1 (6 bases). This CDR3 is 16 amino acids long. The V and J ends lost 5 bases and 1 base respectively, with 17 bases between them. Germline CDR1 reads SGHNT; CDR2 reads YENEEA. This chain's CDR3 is CASSAQTGAGNTEAFF. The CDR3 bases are TGTGCCAGCAGCGCGCAAACGGGGGCTGGGAACACTGAAGCTTTCTTT.

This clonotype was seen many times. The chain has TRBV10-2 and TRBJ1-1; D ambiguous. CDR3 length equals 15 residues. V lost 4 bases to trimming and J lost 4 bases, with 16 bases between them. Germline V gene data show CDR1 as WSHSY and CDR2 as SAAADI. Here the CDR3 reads CASSGRVGLGTEAFF. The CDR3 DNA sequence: TGCGCCAGCAGTGGAAGGGTGGGTTTGGGCACTGAAGCTTTCTTT.

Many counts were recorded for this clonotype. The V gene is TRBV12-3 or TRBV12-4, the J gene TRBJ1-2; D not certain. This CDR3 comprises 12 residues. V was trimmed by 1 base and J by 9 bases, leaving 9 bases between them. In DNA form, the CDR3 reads TGTGCCAGCAGTTTAGGTTCGAGAAGCTACACCTTC. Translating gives CASSLGSRSYTF.

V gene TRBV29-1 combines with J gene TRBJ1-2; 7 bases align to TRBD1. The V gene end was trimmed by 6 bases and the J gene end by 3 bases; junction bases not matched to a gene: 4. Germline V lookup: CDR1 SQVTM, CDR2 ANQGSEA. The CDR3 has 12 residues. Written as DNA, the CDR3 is TGCAGCGTCGGACAGGATTACTATGGCTACACCTTC. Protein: CSVGQDYYGYTF.

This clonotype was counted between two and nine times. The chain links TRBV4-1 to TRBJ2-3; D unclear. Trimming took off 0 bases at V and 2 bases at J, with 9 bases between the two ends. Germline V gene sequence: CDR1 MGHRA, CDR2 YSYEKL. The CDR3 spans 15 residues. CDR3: CASSQDGRTTDTQYF. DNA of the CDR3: TGCGCCAGCAGCCAAGATGGCCGGACCACAGATACGCAGTATTTT.

The CDR3 region has the DNA TGCAGCGTGCGTGCCTCGGTTAGCGGGTATGGCTACACCTTC. Protein sequence: CSVRASVSGYGYTF. The gene calls are TRBV29-1 and TRBJ1-2; no reliable D call. Germline V lookup: CDR1 SQVTM, CDR2 ANQGSEA. This CDR3 has 14 amino acids. V lost 6 bases to trimming and J lost 5 bases, with 19 bases between them.

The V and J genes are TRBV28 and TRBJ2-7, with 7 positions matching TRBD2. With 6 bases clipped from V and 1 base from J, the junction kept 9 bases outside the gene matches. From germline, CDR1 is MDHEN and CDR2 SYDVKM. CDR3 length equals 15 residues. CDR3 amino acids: CASRDPTSASYEQYF. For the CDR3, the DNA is TGTGCCAGCAGAGACCCTACTAGCGCGTCCTACGAGCAGTACTTC.

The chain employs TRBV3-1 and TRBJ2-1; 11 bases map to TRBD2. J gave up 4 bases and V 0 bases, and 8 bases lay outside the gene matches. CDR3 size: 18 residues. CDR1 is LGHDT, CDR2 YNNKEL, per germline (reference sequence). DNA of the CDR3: TGTGCCAGCAGCCAAGATATGACTAGCGGGGATCTATACAATGAGCAGTTCTTC. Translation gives CASSQDMTSGDLYNEQFF.

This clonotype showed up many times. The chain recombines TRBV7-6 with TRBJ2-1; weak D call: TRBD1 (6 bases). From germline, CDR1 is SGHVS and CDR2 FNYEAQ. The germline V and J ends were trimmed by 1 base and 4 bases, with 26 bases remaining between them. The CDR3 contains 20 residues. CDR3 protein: CASSLGTSGVTGLRYNEQFF. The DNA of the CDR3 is TGTGCCAGCAGCTTAGGAACCTCAGGGGTTACGGGGCTAAGATACAATGAGCAGTTCTTC.

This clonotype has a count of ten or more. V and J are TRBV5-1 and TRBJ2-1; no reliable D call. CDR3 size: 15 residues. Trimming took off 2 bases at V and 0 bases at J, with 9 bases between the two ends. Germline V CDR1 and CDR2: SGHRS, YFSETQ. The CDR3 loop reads CASSLVALSYNEQFF. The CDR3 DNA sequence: TGCGCCAGCAGCTTAGTGGCACTCTCCTACAATGAGCAGTTCTTC. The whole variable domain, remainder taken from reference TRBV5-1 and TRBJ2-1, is KAGVTQTPRYLIKTRGQQVTLSCSPISGHRSVSWYQQTPGQGLQFLFEYFSETQRNKGNFPGRFSGRQFSNSRSEMNVSTLELGDSALYLCASSLVALSYNEQFFGPGTRLTVL.

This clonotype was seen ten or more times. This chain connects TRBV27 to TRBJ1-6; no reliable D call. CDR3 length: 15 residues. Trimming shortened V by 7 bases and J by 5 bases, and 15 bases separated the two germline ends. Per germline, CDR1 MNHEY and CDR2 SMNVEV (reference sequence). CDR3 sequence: CASTREAGDNSPLHF. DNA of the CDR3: TGTGCCAGCACCCGAGAGGCAGGCGATAATTCACCCCTCCACTTT.

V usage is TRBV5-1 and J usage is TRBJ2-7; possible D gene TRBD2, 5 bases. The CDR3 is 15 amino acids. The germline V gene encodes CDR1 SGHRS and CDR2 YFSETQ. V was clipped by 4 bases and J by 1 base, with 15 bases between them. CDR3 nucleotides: TGCGCCAGCAGCCCGGGATCCTGGGAGTCCTACGAGCAGTACGTC. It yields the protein CASSPGSWESYEQYV.

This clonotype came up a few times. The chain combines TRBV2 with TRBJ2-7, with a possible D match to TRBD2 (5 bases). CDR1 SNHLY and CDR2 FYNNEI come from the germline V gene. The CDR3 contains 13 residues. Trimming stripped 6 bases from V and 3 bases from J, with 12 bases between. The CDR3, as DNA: TGTGCCAGCAGAACCATAGCGCGCTACGAGCAGTACTTC. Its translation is CASRTIARYEQYF.

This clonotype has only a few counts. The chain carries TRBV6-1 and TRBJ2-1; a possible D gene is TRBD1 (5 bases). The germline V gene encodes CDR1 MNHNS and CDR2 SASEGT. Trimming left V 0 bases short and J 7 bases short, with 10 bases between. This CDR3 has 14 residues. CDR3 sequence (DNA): TGTGCCAGCAGTGAAGCGATGGGGCGTAATGAGCAGTTCTTC. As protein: CASSEAMGRNEQFF.

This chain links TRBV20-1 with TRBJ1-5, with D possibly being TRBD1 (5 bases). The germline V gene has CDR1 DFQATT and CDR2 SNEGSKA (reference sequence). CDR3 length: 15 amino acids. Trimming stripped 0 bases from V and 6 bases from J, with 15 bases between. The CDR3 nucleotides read TGCAGTGCTAGAGATCATATGGCAGGGAGTCAGCCCCAGCATTTT. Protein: CSARDHMAGSQPQHF.

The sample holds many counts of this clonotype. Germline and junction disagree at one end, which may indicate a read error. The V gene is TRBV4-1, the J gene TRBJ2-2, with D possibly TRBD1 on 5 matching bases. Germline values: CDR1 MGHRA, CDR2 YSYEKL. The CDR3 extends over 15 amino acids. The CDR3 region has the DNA TGTGCCAGCAGCCAAGATCAGGGGAACACCGGGGAGCTGTTTTTT. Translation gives CASSQDQGNTGELFF.